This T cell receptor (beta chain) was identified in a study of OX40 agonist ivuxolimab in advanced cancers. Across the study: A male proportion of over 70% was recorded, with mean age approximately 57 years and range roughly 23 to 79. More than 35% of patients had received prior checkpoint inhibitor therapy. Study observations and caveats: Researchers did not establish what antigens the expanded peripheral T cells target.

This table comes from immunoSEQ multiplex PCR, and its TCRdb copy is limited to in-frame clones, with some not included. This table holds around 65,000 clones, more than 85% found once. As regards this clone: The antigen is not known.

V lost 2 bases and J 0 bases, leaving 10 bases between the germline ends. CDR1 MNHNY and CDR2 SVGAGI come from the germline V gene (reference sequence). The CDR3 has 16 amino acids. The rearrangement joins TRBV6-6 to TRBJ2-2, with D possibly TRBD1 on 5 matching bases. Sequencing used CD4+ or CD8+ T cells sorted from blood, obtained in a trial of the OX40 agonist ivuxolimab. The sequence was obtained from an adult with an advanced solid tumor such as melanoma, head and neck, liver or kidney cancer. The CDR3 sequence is CASSYGAASNTGELFF. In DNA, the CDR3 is TGTGCCAGCAGTTACGGGGCGGCCTCGAACACCGGGGAGCTGTTTTTT.